The TCR beta chain under discussion was sequenced for a study of blood T cells in healthy people across ages. Sample-barcoded 5' priming and a J-beta primer mix drove a second PCR of about 7 to 12 cycles. MiXCR, run by TCRdb on the 5' RACE reads, gives a single entry per CDR3 protein. The sample shows hundreds of thousands of distinct CDR3 sequences, about 32% of them seen only once. Details on this clonotype: Its target is not known.

Findings and caveats of the study: The diversity estimates, figures obtained from one million T cells, were considered underestimates.

V was shortened by 6 bases and J by 8 bases, with 13 bases between the two germline ends. The CDR3 is 13 residues long. Germline V lookup: CDR1 MNHNS, CDR2 SASEGT. V usage is TRBV6-1 and J usage is TRBJ1-4; D gene unclear. This clonotype originated in a woman older than 75 in good health. Material for sequencing was blood. The CDR3 loop is CASSKTGREKLFF. CDR3 DNA sequence: TGTGCCAGCAGCAAGACCGGGAGAGAAAAACTGTTTTTT.